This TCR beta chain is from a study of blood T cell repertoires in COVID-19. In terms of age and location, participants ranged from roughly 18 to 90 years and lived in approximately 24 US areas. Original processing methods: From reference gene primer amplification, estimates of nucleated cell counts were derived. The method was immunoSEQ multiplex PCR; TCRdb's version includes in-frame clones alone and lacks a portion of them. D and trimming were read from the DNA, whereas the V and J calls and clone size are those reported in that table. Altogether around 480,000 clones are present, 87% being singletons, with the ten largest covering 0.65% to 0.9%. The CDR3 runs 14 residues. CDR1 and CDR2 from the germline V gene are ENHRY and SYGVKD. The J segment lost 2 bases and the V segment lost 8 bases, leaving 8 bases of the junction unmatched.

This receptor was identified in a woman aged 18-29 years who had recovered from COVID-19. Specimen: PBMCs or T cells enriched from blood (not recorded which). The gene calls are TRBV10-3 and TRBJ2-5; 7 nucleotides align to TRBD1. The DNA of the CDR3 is TGTGCCATCCGCTTAGGACAGGATCAAGAGACCCAGTACTTC. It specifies CAIRLGQDQETQYF.